A single sample gave rise to the 17 T cell receptor beta chains below, sequenced in a study of CD8 T cells in ankylosing spondylitis (TCRdb year 2017). Study-wide conclusions, independent of this receptor: Blood from ankylosing spondylitis patients appeared to be characterized by a TCR beta motif composed of about eight highly homologous amino acid variants.

The library was generated by 5' RACE. TCRdb records Illumina HiSeq 2500 as the sequencer. TCRdb reanalyzed the raw reads on its own, using fastp at Q25 for trimming and MiXCR for clone calling, and kept in-frame beta chains. Each record represents a unique CDR3 protein, reported with the most common genes and DNA among its rows. The sample records 700,000 to 1,000,000 distinct CDR3 sequences, around 11% of which are singletons. In total, the top ten clones hold around 0.51% of the sample. No antigen is known for these receptors. The sample consisted of blood, either unsorted or a sorted T cell fraction (not recorded which). Source of these receptors: a male donor with ankylosing spondylitis.

The chain uses TRBV29-1 and TRBJ1-1; possibly TRBD1 for D (5 bases). V shed 4 bases and J shed 1 base, with 10 bases lying between them. The length of the CDR3 is 13 residues. Germline V lookup: CDR1 SQVTM, CDR2 ANQGSEA. Here the CDR3 DNA reads TGCAGCGTTGGGGTGGGGACGAACACTGAAGCTTTCTTT. Translation: CSVGVGTNTEAFF.

In DNA, the CDR3 is TGCGCCAGCAGCGAGCGTGACAGGAGGAGCTCCTACGAGCAGTACTTC. Translating it yields CASSERDRRSSYEQYF. The chain combines TRBV4-3 with TRBJ2-7, with a weak D call TRBD1 (6 bases). CDR3 size: 16 residues. Germline V gene data show CDR1 as LGHNA and CDR2 as YSLEER. The V end lost 5 bases, the J end lost 0 bases, and 17 bases lay between the germline ends.

This clonotype was seen only a few times. The V and J genes are TRBV9 and TRBJ2-5, with D hard to call. Germline V CDR1 and CDR2: SGDLS, YYNGEE. The CDR3 has 14 residues. V lost 3 bases and J lost 0, with 9 bases in between. The CDR3 region has the DNA TGTGCCAGCAGCGCCACAGCGTACCAAGAGACCCAGTACTTC. It yields the protein CASSATAYQETQYF.

This clonotype was found many times. The rearrangement joins TRBV20-1 to TRBJ2-3, with D possibly being TRBD1 (6 bases). This CDR3 has 15 residues. Trimming removed 5 bases at V and 2 bases at J, with 17 bases between. Germline V gene data show CDR1 as DFQATT and CDR2 as SNEGSKA (reference sequence). The DNA for the CDR3 is TGCAGTGCTTACAACCGGGACACCTTCACAGATACGCAGTATTTT. Translated, it gives CSAYNRDTFTDTQYF.

The rearrangement joins TRBV5-1 to TRBJ1-1; unclear D gene. Germline lookup yields CDR1 SGHRS and CDR2 YFSETQ. V lost 6 bases and J lost 4, with 13 bases in between. CDR3 length: 13 residues. This CDR3 is CASKVSVSTEAFF. For the CDR3, the DNA is TGCGCCAGCAAGGTCTCGGTATCCACTGAAGCTTTCTTT.

The chain is built from TRBV28 and TRBJ2-3; D is unresolved. Between the trimmed V and J ends, which lost 5 bases and 1 base, there was a span of 10 bases. Germline loops: CDR1 MDHEN, CDR2 SYDVKM. The CDR3 runs to 14 residues. CDR3: CASSHRVGTDTQYF. The CDR3 DNA reads TGTGCCAGCAGTCACCGAGTGGGCACAGATACGCAGTATTTT.

This CDR3 reads CSARGSGRPGANVLTF. The CDR3 nucleotides are TGCAGTGCTAGGGGTAGCGGGCGCCCCGGGGCCAACGTCCTGACTTTC. V usage is TRBV20-1 and J usage is TRBJ2-6; 7 positions match TRBD2. This CDR3 comprises 16 residues. Germline-derived CDR1 and CDR2 are DFQATT and SNEGSKA (reference sequence). With V trimmed by 3 bases and J by 4 bases, 9 bases remained unmatched.

This clonotype has a handful of counts. This chain connects TRBV5-1 to TRBJ2-1; 15 nucleotides align to TRBD2. The germline gives CDR1 SGHRS, CDR2 YFSETQ. Trimming took 4 bases from V and 4 from J; bases not matched to a gene: 6. This CDR3 comprises 17 residues. In nucleotides, the CDR3 is TGCGCCAGCAGCCTCGGACTAGCGGGAGGGTATTACAATGAGCAGTTCTTC. Translation gives CASSLGLAGGYYNEQFF.

This clonotype was detected only a few times. The V gene is TRBV10-3, the J gene TRBJ1-5; 7 bases are a match to TRBD1. Germline V gene sequence: CDR1 ENHRY, CDR2 SYGVKD. The CDR3 is 16 residues long. V shed 2 bases and J 6 bases; nucleotides not matched to a gene: 10. CDR3 sequence (DNA): TGTGCCATCAGTGAGATGGTCGAGGGGGCAGGTCAGCCCCAGCATTTT. Protein: CAISEMVEGAGQPQHF.

The rearrangement links TRBV29-1 to TRBJ2-7, with D perhaps TRBD1 (6 bases). The V gene lost 5 bases and the J gene lost 0 bases, with 11 bases spanning the gap. The CDR3 is made up of 13 amino acids. Germline V CDR1 and CDR2: SQVTM, ANQGSEA. The CDR3 nucleotides are TGCAGCGTTAGGACAGCGAGCTCCTACGAGCAGTACTTC. Translated: CSVRTASSYEQYF.

V usage is TRBV5-6 and J usage is TRBJ1-2; tentatively, D is TRBD1 (6 bases). CDR3 size: 18 residues. Germline V CDR1 and CDR2: SGHDT, YYEEEE. Trimming removed 1 base from V and 5 bases from J, with 24 bases in between. The DNA of the CDR3 is TGTGCCAGCAGCTTGATGCGGGAGAGATACTCGAGGGGGTATGGCTACACCTTC. Amino acid sequence: CASSLMRERYSRGYGYTF.

The table lists this clonotype with a few counts. The chain links TRBV2 to TRBJ2-3; a weak D match, TRBD2 (7 bases). CDR1 SNHLY and CDR2 FYNNEI come from the germline V gene. The CDR3 is made up of 15 amino acids. Trimming took off 8 bases at V and 0 bases at J, with 15 bases between the two ends. The CDR3 is CASSSWGGSTDTQYF. CDR3 nucleotides: TGTGCCAGCTCCTCATGGGGGGGCAGCACAGATACGCAGTATTTT.

This chain links TRBV7-2 with TRBJ2-7; 8 nucleotides agree with TRBD2. Looked up from germline, CDR1 is SGHTA and CDR2 is FQGNSA. The CDR3 covers 15 residues. The V gene end was trimmed by 7 bases and the J gene end by 0 bases; junction bases not matched to a gene: 8. Here the CDR3 reads CASTPSGRGSYEQYF. In DNA, the CDR3 is TGTGCCAGCACCCCCAGCGGGAGAGGCTCCTACGAGCAGTACTTC. Combining the CDR3 with reference TRBV7-2 and TRBJ2-7 gives the whole variable domain GAGVSQSPSNKVTEKGKDVELRCDPISGHTALYWYRQSLGQGLEFLIYFQGNSAPDKSGLPSDRFSAERTGGSVSTLTIQRTQQEDSAVYLCASTPSGRGSYEQYFGPGTRLTVT.

This clonotype was recorded at least ten times. The V call is TRBV7-2, the J call TRBJ2-7; D is possibly TRBD1 (6 bases). Trimming stripped 3 bases from V and 4 bases from J, with 10 bases between. Germline CDR1 and CDR2: SGHTA and FQGNSA. The CDR3 has 13 amino acids. The CDR3 loop is CASSLRGGYEQYF. The CDR3 region has the DNA TGTGCCAGCAGCTTGCGAGGGGGTTACGAGCAGTACTTC.

The rearrangement links TRBV7-2 to TRBJ2-4; D possibly corresponds to TRBD2 (5 bases). V gave up 5 bases and J gave up 8 bases, with 16 bases separating them. Germline V gives CDR1 SGHTA, CDR2 FQGNSA. CDR3 length: 14 residues. The CDR3 here is CASSKRDSRDIQYF. The CDR3 bases are TGTGCCAGCAGCAAACGGGATTCTCGGGACATTCAGTACTTC.

This clonotype was detected a few times. The chain links TRBV11-3 to TRBJ2-5; D is tentatively TRBD1 or TRBD2 (5 bases each). This CDR3 has 17 residues. V was trimmed by 1 base and J by 2 bases, leaving 17 bases between them. Germline-derived CDR1 and CDR2 are SGHNT and YENEEA. The CDR3 DNA reads as TGTGCCAGCAGCTTAGTCCGGGGCAGGGTCCCACAAGAGACCCAGTACTTC. Residues: CASSLVRGRVPQETQYF.

This clonotype was found a few times. The chain employs TRBV6-2 or TRBV6-3 and TRBJ2-7, with TRBD2 matching 8 bases. The CDR3 consists of 15 residues. Germline V gene sequence: CDR1 MNHEY, CDR2 SVGEGT. The trim removed 0 bases at V and 7 bases at J, leaving 8 bases unmatched. This chain's CDR3 is CASSYSTGRAGEQYF. The CDR3 DNA reads TGTGCCAGCAGTTACTCGACCGGGAGGGCCGGAGAGCAGTACTTC.